This T cell receptor (beta chain) was captured by sequencing in a study of regulatory T cells in long-lasting Graves disease. About this clonotype itself: A much larger clone sits a single nucleotide away, making a read error possible.

According to the study, TCR beta libraries were built with iRepertoire HTBI primers and CDR3-region Arm-PCR. TCRdb independently ran MiXCR on the multiplex PCR reads; one entry per CDR3 protein. Of 300,000 to 450,000 distinct CDR3 sequences in the sample, about 14% are singletons; the top ten hold approximately 22%. The J segment lost 1 base and the V segment lost 5 bases, leaving 4 bases of the junction unmatched. This CDR3 is built from 15 residues. Germline V gene sequence: CDR1 SGHAT, CDR2 FQNNGV. Indicated time point: newly diagnosed GD, antithyroid drugs for less than 3 months. Following extraction of RNA from PBMCs, that RNA was used to make the TCR library.

The material was peripheral blood mononuclear cells (PBMCs), obtained at new diagnosis, from a patient treated with antithyroid drugs. This chain joins TRBV11-2 and TRBJ1-2; 10 nucleotides match TRBD1. This sequence originates from a female donor with Graves disease. Here the CDR3 reads CASSLGTGVNYGYTF. CDR3 DNA: TGTGCCAGCAGCCTCGGGACAGGGGTTAACTATGGCTACACCTTC.